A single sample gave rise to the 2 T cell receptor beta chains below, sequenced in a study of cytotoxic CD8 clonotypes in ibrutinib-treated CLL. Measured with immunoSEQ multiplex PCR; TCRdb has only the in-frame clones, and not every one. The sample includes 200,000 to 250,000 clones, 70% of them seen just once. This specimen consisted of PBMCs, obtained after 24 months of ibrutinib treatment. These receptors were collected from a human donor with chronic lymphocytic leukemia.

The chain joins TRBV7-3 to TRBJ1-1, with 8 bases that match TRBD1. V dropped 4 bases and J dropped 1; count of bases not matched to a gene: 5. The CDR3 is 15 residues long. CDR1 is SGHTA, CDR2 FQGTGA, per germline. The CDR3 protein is CASSSTGQGNTEAFF. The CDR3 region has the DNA TGTGCCAGCAGCTCCACTGGACAGGGGAACACTGAAGCTTTCTTT.

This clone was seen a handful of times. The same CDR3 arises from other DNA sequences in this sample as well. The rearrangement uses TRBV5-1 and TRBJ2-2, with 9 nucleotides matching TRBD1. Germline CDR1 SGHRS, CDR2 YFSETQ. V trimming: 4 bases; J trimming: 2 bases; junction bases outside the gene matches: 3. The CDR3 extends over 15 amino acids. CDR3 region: CASSVQGANTGELFF. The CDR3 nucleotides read TGCGCCAGCAGCGTACAGGGGGCCAACACCGGGGAGCTGTTTTTT.